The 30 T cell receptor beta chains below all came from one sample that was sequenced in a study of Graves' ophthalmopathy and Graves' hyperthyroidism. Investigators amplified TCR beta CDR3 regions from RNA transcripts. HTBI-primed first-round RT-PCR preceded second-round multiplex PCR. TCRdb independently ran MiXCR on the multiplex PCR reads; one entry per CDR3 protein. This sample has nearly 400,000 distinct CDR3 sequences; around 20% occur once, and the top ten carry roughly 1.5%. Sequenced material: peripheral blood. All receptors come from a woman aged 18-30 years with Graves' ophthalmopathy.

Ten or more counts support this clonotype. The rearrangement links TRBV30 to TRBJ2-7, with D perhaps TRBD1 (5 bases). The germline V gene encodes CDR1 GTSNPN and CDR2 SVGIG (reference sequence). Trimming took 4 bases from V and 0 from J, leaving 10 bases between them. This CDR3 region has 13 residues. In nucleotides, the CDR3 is TGTGCCTGGAAGACAGCTTCCTCCTACGAGCAGTACTTC. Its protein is CAWKTASSYEQYF.

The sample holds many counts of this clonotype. CDR3 DNA: TGTGCCAGCAGTTACTCCATAGGGGATCAGCCCCAGCATTTT. It yields the protein CASSYSIGDQPQHF. The rearrangement joins TRBV6-5 to TRBJ1-5, with D tentatively TRBD1 (5 bases). CDR3 size: 14 residues. The V gene's germline CDR1 is MNHEY and CDR2 SVGAGI. The V and J ends lost 0 bases and 5 bases respectively, with 8 bases between them.

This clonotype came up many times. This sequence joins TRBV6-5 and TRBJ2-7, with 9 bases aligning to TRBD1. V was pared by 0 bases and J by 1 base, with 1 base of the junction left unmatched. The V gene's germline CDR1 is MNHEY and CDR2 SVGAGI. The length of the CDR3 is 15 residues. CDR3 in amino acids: CASSYSTGGSYEQYF. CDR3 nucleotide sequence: TGTGCCAGCAGTTACTCGACAGGGGGGTCCTACGAGCAGTACTTC.

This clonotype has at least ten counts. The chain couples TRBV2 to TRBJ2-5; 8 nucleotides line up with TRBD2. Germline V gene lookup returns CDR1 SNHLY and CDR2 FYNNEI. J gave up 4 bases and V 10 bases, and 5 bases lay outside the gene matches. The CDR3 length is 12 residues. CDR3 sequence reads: CATRGEGETQYF. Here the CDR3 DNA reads TGTGCCACGCGGGGGGAGGGAGAGACCCAGTACTTC.

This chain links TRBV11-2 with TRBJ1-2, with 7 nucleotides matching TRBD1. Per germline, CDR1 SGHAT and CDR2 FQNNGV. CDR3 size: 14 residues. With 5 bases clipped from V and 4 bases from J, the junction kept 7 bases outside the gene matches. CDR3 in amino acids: CASSTNRGSYGYTF. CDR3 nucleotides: TGTGCCAGCAGCACAAACAGGGGTTCCTATGGCTACACCTTC.

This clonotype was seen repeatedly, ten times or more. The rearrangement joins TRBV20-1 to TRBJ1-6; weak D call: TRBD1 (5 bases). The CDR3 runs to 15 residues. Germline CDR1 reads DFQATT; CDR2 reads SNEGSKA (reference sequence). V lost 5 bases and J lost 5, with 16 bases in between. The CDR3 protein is CSAEGEDGDNSPLHF. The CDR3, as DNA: TGCAGTGCTGAAGGGGAAGACGGGGATAATTCACCCCTCCACTTT.

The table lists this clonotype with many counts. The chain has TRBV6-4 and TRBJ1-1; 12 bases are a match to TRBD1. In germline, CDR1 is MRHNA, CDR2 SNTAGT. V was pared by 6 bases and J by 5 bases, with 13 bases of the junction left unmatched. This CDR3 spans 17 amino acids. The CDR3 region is CASSPLGQGAGRTEAFF. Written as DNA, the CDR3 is TGTGCCAGCAGCCCCCTGGGACAGGGGGCAGGAAGAACTGAAGCTTTCTTT.

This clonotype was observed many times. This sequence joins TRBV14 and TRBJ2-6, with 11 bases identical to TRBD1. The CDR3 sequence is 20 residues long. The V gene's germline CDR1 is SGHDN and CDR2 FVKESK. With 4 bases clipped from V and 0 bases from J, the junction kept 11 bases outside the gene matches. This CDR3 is CASSPFTSGTGGSGANVLTF. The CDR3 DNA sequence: TGTGCCAGCAGCCCCTTTACCTCCGGGACAGGGGGCTCTGGGGCCAACGTCCTGACTTTC. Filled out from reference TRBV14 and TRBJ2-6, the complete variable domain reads EAGVTQFPSHSVIEKGQTVTLRCDPISGHDNLYWYRRVMGKEIKFLLHFVKESKQDESGMPNNRFLAERTGGTYSTLKVQPAELEDSGVYFCASSPFTSGTGGSGANVLTFGAGSRLTVL.

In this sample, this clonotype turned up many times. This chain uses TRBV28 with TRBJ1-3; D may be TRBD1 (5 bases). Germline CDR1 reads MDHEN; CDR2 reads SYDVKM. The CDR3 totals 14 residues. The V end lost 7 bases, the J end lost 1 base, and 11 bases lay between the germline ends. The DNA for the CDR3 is TGTGCCAGCATCAGGGAAGGGTCTGGAAACACCATATATTTT. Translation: CASIREGSGNTIYF.

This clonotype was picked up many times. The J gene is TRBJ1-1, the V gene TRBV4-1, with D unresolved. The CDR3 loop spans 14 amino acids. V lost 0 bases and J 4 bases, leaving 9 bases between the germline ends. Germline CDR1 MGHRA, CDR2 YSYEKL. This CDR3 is CASSQDLRVTEAFF. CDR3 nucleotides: TGCGCCAGCAGCCAAGATCTGAGGGTCACTGAAGCTTTCTTT.

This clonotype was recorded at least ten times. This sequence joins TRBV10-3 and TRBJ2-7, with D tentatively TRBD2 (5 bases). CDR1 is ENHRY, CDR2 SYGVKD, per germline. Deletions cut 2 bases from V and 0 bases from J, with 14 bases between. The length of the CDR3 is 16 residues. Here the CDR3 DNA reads TGTGCCATCAGTGAGGAGGTCGAGCGGTTCTCCTACGAGCAGTACTTC. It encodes CAISEEVERFSYEQYF.

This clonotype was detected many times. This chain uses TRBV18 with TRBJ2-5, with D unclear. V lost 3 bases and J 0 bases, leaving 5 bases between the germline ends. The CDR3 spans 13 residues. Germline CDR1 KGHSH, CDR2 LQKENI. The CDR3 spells CASSPLYQETQYF. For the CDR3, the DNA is TGTGCCAGCTCACCTTTGTACCAAGAGACCCAGTACTTC.

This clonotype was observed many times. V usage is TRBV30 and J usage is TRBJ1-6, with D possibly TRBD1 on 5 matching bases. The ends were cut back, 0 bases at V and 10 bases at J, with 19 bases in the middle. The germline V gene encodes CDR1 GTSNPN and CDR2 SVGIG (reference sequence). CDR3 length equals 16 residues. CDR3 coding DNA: TGTGCCTGGAGTGTAATTCCGTGGGGCGCCCGGTCACCCCTCCACTTT. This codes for CAWSVIPWGARSPLHF.

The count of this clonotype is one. CDR3 DNA sequence: TGTGCCAGCGTGGGGGGGCGGTACACTGAAGCTTTCTTT. This encodes CASVGGRYTEAFF. The V call is TRBV12-3 or TRBV12-4, the J call TRBJ1-1, with a tentative D call TRBD1 (6 bases). CDR3 length: 13 amino acids. Trimming left V 8 bases short and J 3 bases short, with 13 bases between.

The CDR3 loop is CASISGGYEQYF. In DNA, the CDR3 is TGTGCCAGCATCAGCGGCGGCTACGAGCAGTACTTC. The chain uses TRBV6-1 and TRBJ2-7, with TRBD2 as a possible D gene (5 bases). CDR3 length: 12 amino acids. Between the trimmed V and J ends, which lost 7 bases and 3 bases, there was a span of 10 bases. CDR1 MNHNS and CDR2 SASEGT come from the germline V gene.

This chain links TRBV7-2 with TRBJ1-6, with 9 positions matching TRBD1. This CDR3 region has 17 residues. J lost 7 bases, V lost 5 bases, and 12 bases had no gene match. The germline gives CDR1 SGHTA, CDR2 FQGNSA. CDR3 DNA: TGTGCCAGCAGCCCGAGAATAGGGACAGGGTCGAATTCACCCCTCCACTTT. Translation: CASSPRIGTGSNSPLHF.

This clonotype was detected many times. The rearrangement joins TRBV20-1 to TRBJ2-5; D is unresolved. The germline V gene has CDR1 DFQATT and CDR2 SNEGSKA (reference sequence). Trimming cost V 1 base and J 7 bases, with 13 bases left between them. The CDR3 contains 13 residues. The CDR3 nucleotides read TGCAGTGCTAGAGTCTCAGGACGGCGGACCCAGTACTTC. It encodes CSARVSGRRTQYF.

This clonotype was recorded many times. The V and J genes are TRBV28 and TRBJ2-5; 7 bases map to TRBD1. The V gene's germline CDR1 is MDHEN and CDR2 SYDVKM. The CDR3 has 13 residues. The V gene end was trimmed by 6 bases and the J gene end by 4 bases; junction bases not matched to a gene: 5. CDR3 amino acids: CASRKTGSETQYF. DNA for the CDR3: TGTGCCAGCAGAAAGACAGGGTCAGAGACCCAGTACTTC.

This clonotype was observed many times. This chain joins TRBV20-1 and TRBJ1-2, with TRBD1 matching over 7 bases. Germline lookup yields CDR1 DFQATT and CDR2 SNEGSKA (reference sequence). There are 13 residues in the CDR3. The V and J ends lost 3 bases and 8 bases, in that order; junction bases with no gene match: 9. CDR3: CSARGDREWGYTF. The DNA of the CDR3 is TGCAGTGCTAGGGGTGACAGGGAATGGGGCTACACCTTC.

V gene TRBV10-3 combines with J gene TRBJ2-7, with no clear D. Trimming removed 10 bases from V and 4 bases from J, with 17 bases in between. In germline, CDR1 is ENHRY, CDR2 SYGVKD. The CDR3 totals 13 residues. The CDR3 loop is CATSRDVSYEQYF. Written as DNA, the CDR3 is TGTGCCACCAGCAGAGATGTAAGTTACGAGCAGTACTTC.

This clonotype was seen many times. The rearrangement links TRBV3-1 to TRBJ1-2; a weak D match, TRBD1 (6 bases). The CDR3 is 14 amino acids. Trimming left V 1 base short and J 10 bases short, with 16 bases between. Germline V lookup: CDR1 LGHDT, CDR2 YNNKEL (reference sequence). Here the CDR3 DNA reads TGTGCCAGCAGCCAAGGAGAAGGGGGGGCCTACTACACCTTC. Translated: CASSQGEGGAYYTF.

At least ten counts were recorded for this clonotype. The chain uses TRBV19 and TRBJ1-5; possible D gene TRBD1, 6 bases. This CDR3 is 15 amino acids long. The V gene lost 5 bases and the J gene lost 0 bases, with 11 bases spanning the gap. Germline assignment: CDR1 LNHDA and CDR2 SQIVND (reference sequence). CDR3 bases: TGTGCCAGTAGTCTATGGACAGATAGCAATCAGCCCCAGCATTTT. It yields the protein CASSLWTDSNQPQHF.

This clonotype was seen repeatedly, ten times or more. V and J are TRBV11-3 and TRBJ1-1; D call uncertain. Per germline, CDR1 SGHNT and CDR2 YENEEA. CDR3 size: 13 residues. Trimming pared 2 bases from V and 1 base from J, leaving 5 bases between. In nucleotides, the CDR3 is TGTGCCAGCAGCTTACTGCCGAACACTGAAGCTTTCTTT. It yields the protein CASSLLPNTEAFF. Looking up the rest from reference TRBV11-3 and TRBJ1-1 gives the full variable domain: EAGVVQSPRYKIIEKKQPVAFWCNPISGHNTLYWYLQNLGQGPELLIRYENEEAVDDSQLPKDRFSAERLKGVDSTLKIQPAELGDSAVYLCASSLLPNTEAFFGQGTRLTVV.

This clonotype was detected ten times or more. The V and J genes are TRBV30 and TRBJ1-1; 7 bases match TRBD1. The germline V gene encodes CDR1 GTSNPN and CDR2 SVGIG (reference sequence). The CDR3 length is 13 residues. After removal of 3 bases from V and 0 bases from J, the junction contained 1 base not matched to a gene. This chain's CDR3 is CAWRGQMNTEAFF. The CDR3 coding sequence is TGTGCCTGGAGGGGACAGATGAACACTGAAGCTTTCTTT.

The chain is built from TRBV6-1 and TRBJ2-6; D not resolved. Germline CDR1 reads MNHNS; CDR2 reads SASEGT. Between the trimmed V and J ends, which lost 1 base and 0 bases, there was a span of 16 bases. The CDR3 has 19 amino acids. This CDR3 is CASSEVVGFWPSGANVLTF. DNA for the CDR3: TGTGCCAGCAGTGAAGTCGTAGGGTTCTGGCCCTCTGGGGCCAACGTCCTGACTTTC.

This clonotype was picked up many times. CDR3 region: CASSFHDRAGNTEAFF. In DNA form, the CDR3 reads TGCGCCAGCAGCTTCCACGACAGGGCAGGGAACACTGAAGCTTTCTTT. The chain employs TRBV5-1 and TRBJ1-1; TRBD1 matches at 7 bases. Germline lookup yields CDR1 SGHRS and CDR2 YFSETQ. Trimming at V came to 2 bases and at J to 1 base, leaving 8 bases not matched to a gene. This CDR3 spans 16 amino acids.

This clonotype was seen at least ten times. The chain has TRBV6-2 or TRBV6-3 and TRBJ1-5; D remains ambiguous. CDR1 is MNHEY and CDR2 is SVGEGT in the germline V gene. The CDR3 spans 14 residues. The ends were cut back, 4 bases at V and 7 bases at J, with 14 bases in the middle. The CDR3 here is CASSFTRLGQPQHF. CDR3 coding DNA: TGTGCCAGCAGTTTCACCCGCCTAGGACAGCCCCAGCATTTT.

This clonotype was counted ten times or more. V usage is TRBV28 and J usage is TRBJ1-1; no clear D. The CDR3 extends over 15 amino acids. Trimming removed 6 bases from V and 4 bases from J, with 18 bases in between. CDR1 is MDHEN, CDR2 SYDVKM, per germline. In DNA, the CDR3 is TGTGCCAGCAGGATAAGTTACAGTTCCCGCACTGAAGCTTTCTTT. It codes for CASRISYSSRTEAFF.

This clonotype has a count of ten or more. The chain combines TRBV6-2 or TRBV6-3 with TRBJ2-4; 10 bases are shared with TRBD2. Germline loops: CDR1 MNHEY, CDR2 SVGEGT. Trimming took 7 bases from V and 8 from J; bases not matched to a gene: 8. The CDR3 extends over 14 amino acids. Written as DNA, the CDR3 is TGTGCCAGCACCCTAGCGGGGGCCCCCGACATTCAGTACTTC. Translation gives CASTLAGAPDIQYF.

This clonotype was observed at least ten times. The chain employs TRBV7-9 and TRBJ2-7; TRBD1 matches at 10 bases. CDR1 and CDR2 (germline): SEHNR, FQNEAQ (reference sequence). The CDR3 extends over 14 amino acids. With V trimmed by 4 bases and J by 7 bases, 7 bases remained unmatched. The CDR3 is CASSSLRTGGEQYF. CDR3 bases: TGTGCCAGCAGCTCCCTCAGGACAGGGGGGGAGCAGTACTTC.